This T cell receptor (beta chain) was found in a study of STAT3 mutations in large granular lymphocyte leukemia. CDR1 and CDR2 from the germline V gene are MNHEY and SVGAGI. V was trimmed by 5 bases and J by 1 base, leaving 11 bases between them. CDR3 length: 14 amino acids. Details on this clone: The antigen is unknown.

General study points: Every T-cell large granular lymphocyte leukemia patient had at least one immunodominant TCR beta clonotype. Treatment regimens differed across patients between samplings.

Here immunoSEQ multiplex PCR was the method, and the copy in TCRdb shows in-frame clones only, minus some. The profile covers about 42,000 clones, with around 80% appearing a single time and roughly 0.4% taken by the ten largest. Sequencing was performed on PBMCs. This chain links TRBV6-5 with TRBJ1-1, with a tentative D call TRBD1 (5 bases). The sequence came from a human donor with T large granular lymphocyte leukemia. Some clones in this sample may be carry-over from other donors' samples. In nucleotides, the CDR3 is TGTGCCAGCAGTATGGGACGGTGGAACACTGAAGCTTTCTTT. It is translated as CASSMGRWNTEAFF.